A single sample is the source of the 8 T cell receptor beta chains below, sequenced in a study of OX40 agonist ivuxolimab in advanced cancers. Library preparation was by the immunoSEQ multiplex PCR assay. As stored in TCRdb, this immuneACCESS dataset retains in-frame rearrangements with V and J assigned. A fraction of the clones does not appear; measured against another copy, unresolved V genes explain less than half of the discrepancy, and the remainder lacks a known reason. Within this sample are 55,000 to 85,000 clones, with 87% of them counted one time only. The ten largest make up roughly 1.3% of the sample. This sample comprised CD4+ or CD8+ T cells sorted from blood, obtained in a trial of the OX40 agonist ivuxolimab. Receptor source: an adult with an advanced solid tumor such as melanoma, head and neck, liver or kidney cancer.

This clone was recorded once. The chain uses TRBV5-1 and TRBJ2-5, with D tentatively TRBD1 or TRBD2 (6 bases each). The CDR3 extends over 14 amino acids. The germline V gene encodes CDR1 SGHRS and CDR2 YFSETQ. V was pared by 0 bases and J by 1 base, with 7 bases between. The CDR3 nucleotides read TGCGCCAGCAGCTTGGCGGGGGCCCAAGAGACCCAGTACTTC. Its translation: CASSLAGAQETQYF.

V gene TRBV27 combines with J gene TRBJ2-7; 10 positions agree with TRBD2. This CDR3 has 14 residues. Losses at the gene ends were 7 bases for V and 5 bases for J; bases not matched to a gene: 8. Germline V gene data show CDR1 as MNHEY and CDR2 as SMNVEV (reference sequence). CDR3 amino acids: CASTRAGGNHEQYF. The CDR3 nucleotides are TGTGCCAGCACCCGAGCGGGAGGGAACCACGAGCAGTACTTC.

This sequence joins TRBV5-1 and TRBJ2-7; TRBD2 might be the D (5 bases). V lost 0 bases to trimming and J lost 3 bases, with 10 bases between them. This CDR3 has 14 residues. CDR1 and CDR2 (germline): SGHRS, YFSETQ. In DNA form, the CDR3 reads TGCGCCAGCAGCTTGGGGAGGCGGAACTACGAGCAGTACTTC. Its protein product is CASSLGRRNYEQYF.

The gene calls are TRBV19 and TRBJ2-1, with 7 bases aligning to TRBD2. CDR3 length equals 20 residues. The V and J ends lost 2 bases and 5 bases, in that order; junction bases with no gene match: 21. Germline assignment: CDR1 LNHDA and CDR2 SQIVND (reference sequence). CDR3 nucleotides: TGTGCCAGTAGTATAAGCCGGGGGAGACTAGCTTTTTTGAACGACAATGAGCAGTTCTTC. Translation: CASSISRGRLAFLNDNEQFF.

CDR3 sequence reads: CASSPANWGWGTEAFF. The CDR3 DNA follows: TGTGCCAGCAGCCCAGCTAACTGGGGGTGGGGAACTGAAGCTTTCTTT. The V call is TRBV11-2, the J call TRBJ1-1; weak D call: TRBD1 (5 bases). Germline V gene data show CDR1 as SGHAT and CDR2 as FQNNGV. The V end was cut by 5 bases, the J end by 5 bases, with 21 bases between. CDR3 length: 16 amino acids.

The CDR3 sequence is CASSRSAGNTIYF. CDR3 in DNA: TGTGCCAGCAGTCGCTCCGCTGGAAACACCATATATTTT. The rearrangement joins TRBV5-4 to TRBJ1-3; D ambiguous. Trimming shortened V by 5 bases and J by 2 bases, and 8 bases separated the two germline ends. This CDR3 has 13 amino acids. Per germline, CDR1 SGHNT and CDR2 YYREEE (reference sequence).

Only one count was recorded for this clone. The V and J genes are TRBV5-1 and TRBJ2-3; 9 nucleotides line up with TRBD1. Unmatched junction bases numbered 7, after V lost 4 bases and J lost 4 bases. The germline gives CDR1 SGHRS, CDR2 YFSETQ. The CDR3 length is 15 residues. The CDR3 loop reads CASSVTGGSADTQYF. Here the CDR3 DNA reads TGCGCCAGCAGCGTTACAGGGGGCTCCGCAGATACGCAGTATTTT.

This sequence joins TRBV11-3 and TRBJ2-3; unclear D gene. Germline V lookup: CDR1 SGHNT, CDR2 YENEEA. V was shortened by 2 bases and J by 4 bases, with 10 bases between the two germline ends. This CDR3 contains 14 residues. This chain's CDR3 is CASSLSLIADTQYF. DNA for the CDR3: TGTGCCAGCAGCTTATCGTTAATAGCAGATACGCAGTATTTT.